This TCR beta chain is drawn from a study of beta chain features in type 1 diabetes. Germline V lookup: CDR1 MGHRA, CDR2 YSYEKL. The CDR3 totals 14 residues. The V end lost 3 bases, the J end lost 7 bases, and 15 bases lay between the germline ends. The entirety of the isolated RNA underwent reverse transcription, so expressed TCRB transcripts were sequenced. Method: immunoSEQ multiplex PCR; TCRdb's copy keeps in-frame clones and lacks some. The repertoire holds about half a million clones, with 11% as singletons. Concerning this clone: Its specificity is not known.

Study-level results: For Type 1 diabetes patients, all four CD4+ subsets carried TCRB CDR3s that were moderately but significantly shorter.

Based on CD45RO/CCR7/CD25/CD127/CD95/CD27, CD4+ regulatory, stem cell-like memory, naive and central memory cells were sorted. This clonotype was obtained from a woman younger than 35 in good health. Source material: naive CD4+ T cells from blood. This chain connects TRBV4-1 to TRBJ2-5; D possibly corresponds to TRBD2 (6 bases). Written as DNA, the CDR3 is TGCGCCAGCAGCCAGCGGGACTGGATTGGGACCCAGTACTTC. Residues: CASSQRDWIGTQYF.